A single sample is the source of the 26 T cell receptor beta chains below, sequenced in a study of T-cell memory formation after mild COVID-19. Via MiXCR, TCRdb re-called the 5' RACE reads, giving one row per CDR3 protein. The table has 100,000 to 150,000 distinct CDR3 sequences, about 17% seen once. Sequenced material: PBMCs or a T cell subset sorted from them (not recorded which). The receptor set was obtained from a man between 18 and 29 years old who had mild COVID-19 (a few samples of this study predate the infection). Cell type and time point are not known.

In its sample, this clonotype was seen a few times. V is TRBV6-5 and J is TRBJ2-2; D gene uncertain. Germline CDR1 is MNHEY and CDR2 is SVGAGI. Trimming cost V 6 bases and J 2 bases, with 13 bases left between them. The CDR3 sequence is 15 residues long. DNA for the CDR3: TGTGCCAGCAGCCTGGGTCCCCAAAACACCGGGGAGCTGTTTTTT. As protein: CASSLGPQNTGELFF.

This clonotype was detected only a few times. V gene TRBV19 combines with J gene TRBJ2-5, with 9 bases that match TRBD1. With V trimmed by 6 bases and J by 4 bases, 6 bases remained unmatched. The CDR3 consists of 14 residues. Germline lookup yields CDR1 LNHDA and CDR2 SQIVND (reference sequence). The chain's CDR3 is CASRGTGSTETQYF. CDR3 DNA sequence: TGTGCCAGTAGAGGGACAGGGAGTACAGAGACCCAGTACTTC.

The V call is TRBV28, the J call TRBJ2-3; 11 bases agree with TRBD2. Per germline, CDR1 MDHEN and CDR2 SYDVKM. V shed 6 bases and J 6 bases; nucleotides not matched to a gene: 8. The CDR3 spans 15 residues. This CDR3 is CASSSGLAVSDTQYF. The CDR3 region has the DNA TGTGCCAGCAGCTCGGGACTAGCGGTTTCGGATACGCAGTATTTT.

The genes are TRBV19 and TRBJ2-7, with 8 positions matching TRBD1. The ends lost 3 bases at V and 5 bases at J; junction bases unmatched: 6. The V gene's germline CDR1 is LNHDA and CDR2 SQIVND (reference sequence). The CDR3 covers 14 residues. The CDR3 here is CASSMRQGADEQYF. The DNA for the CDR3 is TGTGCCAGTAGTATGCGGCAGGGGGCTGACGAGCAGTACTTC.

The chain couples TRBV12-3 or TRBV12-4 to TRBJ2-5; no clear D. The CDR3 runs 11 residues. Trimming shortened V by 6 bases and J by 7 bases, and 9 bases separated the two germline ends. CDR3 nucleotide sequence: TGTGCCAGCAGGCTGCAATCGACCCAGTACTTC. Its translation: CASRLQSTQYF.

The table lists this clonotype with many counts. CDR3 nucleotide sequence: TGCGCCAGCAGCTTAGGGGGACTCTCCTACAATGAGCAGTTCTTC. It encodes CASSLGGLSYNEQFF. The chain is built from TRBV5-1 and TRBJ2-1; D could derive from TRBD1 or TRBD2 (6 bases each). Trimming left V 2 bases short and J 0 bases short, with 9 bases between. Germline assignment: CDR1 SGHRS and CDR2 YFSETQ. The CDR3 runs 15 residues. Combining the CDR3 with reference TRBV5-1 and TRBJ2-1 gives the whole variable domain KAGVTQTPRYLIKTRGQQVTLSCSPISGHRSVSWYQQTPGQGLQFLFEYFSETQRNKGNFPGRFSGRQFSNSRSEMNVSTLELGDSALYLCASSLGGLSYNEQFFGPGTRLTVL.

This clonotype was counted only a few times. This chain links TRBV19 with TRBJ1-5, with 7 bases identical to TRBD1. This CDR3 comprises 14 residues. Germline lookup yields CDR1 LNHDA and CDR2 SQIVND (reference sequence). V shed 5 bases and J 5 bases; nucleotides not matched to a gene: 6. The CDR3, as DNA: TGTGCCAGTAGTTTACAGGGGATCGATCAGCCCCAGCATTTT. This codes for CASSLQGIDQPQHF.

This clonotype was counted between two and nine times. This chain joins TRBV24-1 and TRBJ1-1, with a possible D match to TRBD1 (5 bases). The CDR3 length is 17 residues. The V gene's germline CDR1 is KGHDR and CDR2 SFDVKD. The V and J ends lost 3 bases and 0 bases respectively, with 16 bases between them. The CDR3 bases are TGTGCCACCAGTGATCGGCCCCCCGGGACGTTGAACACTGAAGCTTTCTTT. This gives the protein CATSDRPPGTLNTEAFF.

This clonotype was counted only a few times. The chain employs TRBV20-1 and TRBJ2-5; D not resolved. CDR1 and CDR2 (germline): DFQATT, SNEGSKA (reference sequence). The CDR3 contains 9 residues. V was trimmed by 3 bases and J by 5 bases, leaving 1 base between them. This CDR3 reads CSARETQYF. The CDR3 bases are TGCAGTGCTAGGGAGACCCAGTACTTC.

This clonotype was seen more than once but under ten times. The genes are TRBV20-1 and TRBJ2-5; 9 bases line up with TRBD2. Germline assignment: CDR1 DFQATT and CDR2 SNEGSKA (reference sequence). Trimming took 4 bases from V and 0 from J; bases not matched to a gene: 3. The CDR3 covers 14 residues. As DNA, the CDR3 is TGCAGTGCTAAGCCTAGCGGGAACCAAGAGACCCAGTACTTC. It specifies CSAKPSGNQETQYF.

The rearrangement joins TRBV7-9 to TRBJ2-1, with 9 bases matching TRBD2. The trim removed 11 bases at V and 4 bases at J, leaving 6 bases unmatched. This CDR3 is built from 13 residues. Germline CDR1 reads SEHNR; CDR2 reads FQNEAQ (reference sequence). The CDR3 nucleotides are TGTGCCGGGAGGCGGGGGGGTTACAATGAGCAGTTCTTC. Protein: CAGRRGGYNEQFF. Full variable domain (remainder filled in from reference TRBV7-9 and TRBJ2-1): DTGVSQNPRHKITKRGQNVTFRCDPISEHNRLYWYRQTLGQGPEFLTYFQNEAQLEKSRLLSDRFSAERPKGSFSTLEIQRTEQGDSAMYLCAGRRGGYNEQFFGPGTRLTVL.

The chain uses TRBV7-2 and TRBJ2-3; no reliable D call. CDR1 is SGHTA and CDR2 is FQGNSA in the germline V gene. Trimming shortened V by 5 bases and J by 0 bases, and 12 bases separated the two germline ends. CDR3 size: 15 residues. Here the CDR3 reads CASSTRRSSTDTQYF. The CDR3 coding sequence is TGTGCCAGCAGCACCCGGCGGTCGAGCACAGATACGCAGTATTTT.

This chain links TRBV7-9 with TRBJ1-4; 9 positions match TRBD1. Germline V gene data show CDR1 as SEHNR and CDR2 as FQNEAQ (reference sequence). Trimming removed 4 bases from V and 8 bases from J; junction bases left unmatched: 5. This CDR3 has 14 residues. CDR3 in DNA: TGTGCCAGCAGCTCAGGGGACAGGGACGAAAAACTGTTTTTT. This encodes CASSSGDRDEKLFF.

This clonotype was found a few times. J is TRBJ1-2 and V is TRBV27; 10 nucleotides match TRBD1. The CDR3 contains 15 residues. The V and J ends lost 5 bases and 3 bases, in that order; junction bases with no gene match: 6. CDR1 is MNHEY and CDR2 is SMNVEV in the germline V gene (reference sequence). This chain's CDR3 is CASSPSTGGYYGYTF. The CDR3 region has the DNA TGTGCCAGCAGTCCATCGACAGGGGGCTACTATGGCTACACCTTC.

This clonotype was counted many times. The chain has TRBV7-2 and TRBJ1-2; tentatively, D is TRBD1 (6 bases). The V end was cut by 5 bases, the J end by 4 bases, with 14 bases between. The CDR3 has 14 amino acids. Germline CDR1 SGHTA, CDR2 FQGNSA. The CDR3 region has the DNA TGTGCCAGCAGCATCAACAGGGAAGGCTATGGCTACACCTTC. Its protein product is CASSINREGYGYTF.

The table lists this clonotype with a few counts. This rearrangement joins TRBV5-1 to TRBJ2-7, with TRBD1 matching 8 bases. The CDR3 is 16 amino acids. Trimming at V came to 4 bases and at J to 0 bases, leaving 9 bases not matched to a gene. Germline-derived CDR1 and CDR2 are SGHRS and YFSETQ. In nucleotides, the CDR3 is TGCGCCAGCAGCCGGAGGACAGGGCAATACTCCTACGAGCAGTACTTC. It is translated as CASSRRTGQYSYEQYF.

This clonotype came up a few times. V gene TRBV7-2 combines with J gene TRBJ2-5; no firm D call. Deletions cut 0 bases from V and 5 bases from J, with 13 bases between. Germline CDR1 SGHTA, CDR2 FQGNSA. The CDR3 runs to 15 residues. The CDR3 region is CASSLADARLETQYF. The CDR3 DNA sequence: TGTGCCAGCAGCTTAGCGGACGCTAGACTGGAGACCCAGTACTTC.

The V and J genes are TRBV27 and TRBJ2-1; possible D gene TRBD1, 6 bases. With 5 bases removed from V and 8 bases from J, the gap between germline ends came to 13 bases. The CDR3 consists of 13 residues. Germline loops: CDR1 MNHEY, CDR2 SMNVEV (reference sequence). The CDR3 DNA reads as TGTGCCAGCAGTAACAGGGAAGGCGATGAGCAGTTCTTC. Translation gives CASSNREGDEQFF.

There are many counts of this clonotype. This chain links TRBV20-1 with TRBJ2-2; 8 bases are shared with TRBD2. CDR3 length: 14 amino acids. The germline V gene has CDR1 DFQATT and CDR2 SNEGSKA (reference sequence). Trimming removed 2 bases from V and 5 bases from J; junction bases left unmatched: 4. The CDR3 nucleotides are TGCAGTGCTAGACAGGGACTAGGGACCGGGGAGCTGTTTTTT. It yields the protein CSARQGLGTGELFF.

The rearrangement joins TRBV15 to TRBJ1-6; unclear D gene. The CDR3 is 12 residues long. Per germline, CDR1 LNHNV and CDR2 YYDKDF (reference sequence). Between the trimmed V and J ends, which lost 0 bases and 7 bases, there was a span of 1 base. The chain's CDR3 is CATSRENSPLHF. CDR3 in DNA: TGTGCCACCAGCAGAGAAAATTCACCCCTCCACTTT.

This clonotype turned up a few times. The V and J genes are TRBV6-5 and TRBJ1-2; D remains unclear. V lost 0 bases and J 8 bases, leaving 13 bases between the germline ends. Germline V gene sequence: CDR1 MNHEY, CDR2 SVGAGI. The CDR3 runs 14 residues. Here the CDR3 reads CASSYSGLTGGYTF. The CDR3 DNA follows: TGTGCCAGCAGTTACTCCGGCTTAACTGGGGGCTACACCTTC.

This clonotype occurred a few times. This chain links TRBV24-1 with TRBJ2-5, with a tentative D call TRBD2 (5 bases). Germline assignment: CDR1 KGHDR and CDR2 SFDVKD. The CDR3 is 13 amino acids. V dropped 3 bases and J dropped 7 bases, with 11 bases sitting between them. The CDR3 coding sequence is TGTGCCACCAGTGATGCCGGACTGGGGACCCAGTACTTC. Protein sequence: CATSDAGLGTQYF.

The chain joins TRBV7-2 to TRBJ2-5, with 11 bases aligning to TRBD2. The germline gives CDR1 SGHTA, CDR2 FQGNSA. The CDR3 consists of 15 residues. After removal of 7 bases from V and 6 bases from J, the junction contained 10 bases not matched to a gene. The CDR3 protein is CASILAASGGQTQYF. The CDR3, as DNA: TGTGCCAGCATCCTTGCGGCTAGCGGGGGGCAGACCCAGTACTTC.

This chain uses TRBV5-1 with TRBJ2-2, with D unresolved. Looked up from germline, CDR1 is SGHRS and CDR2 is YFSETQ. Deletions cut 0 bases from V and 0 bases from J, with 12 bases between. The length of the CDR3 is 17 residues. CDR3 DNA sequence: TGCGCCAGCAGCTTGGGCAAGACGTTCGCGAACACCGGGGAGCTGTTTTTT. Residues: CASSLGKTFANTGELFF.

This clonotype was counted ten times or more. The chain is built from TRBV11-2 and TRBJ2-5; 9 bases are shared with TRBD2. V gave up 5 bases and J gave up 0 bases; unmatched junction bases: 4. The CDR3 runs 15 residues. Per the germline V gene, CDR1 is SGHAT and CDR2 is FQNNGV. In DNA form, the CDR3 reads TGTGCCAGCAGCATGGCGGGGGGGTACCAAGAGACCCAGTACTTC. Its translation: CASSMAGGYQETQYF.

V and J are TRBV29-1 and TRBJ2-3, with TRBD1 matching over 9 bases. There are 15 residues in the CDR3. Germline values: CDR1 SQVTM, CDR2 ANQGSEA. The J segment lost 3 bases and the V segment lost 4 bases, leaving 8 bases of the junction unmatched. The CDR3, as DNA: TGCAGCGTTGGTAGGACAGGGGCCGTGACAGATACGCAGTATTTT. This codes for CSVGRTGAVTDTQYF.